The sequence of this TCR beta chain was determined in a study of human thymus T cells. General observations from the study: Use of V and J genes seemed skewed within the thymic and blood repertoires.

Infants, healthy and Finnish, who were having corrective surgery for congenital heart defects served as donors. Only four of the eight donors provided a 0.5-1 mL blood sample. Genomic DNA was extracted from every available blood leukocyte. Only in-frame clones appear in the TCRdb table, and some are missing; sequencing was by immunoSEQ multiplex PCR. The top ten clones hold about 0.17% of a sample with approximately 46,000 clones, just under 95% of them seen once. In the case of this clone: Its antigen is undetermined.

The ends lost 5 bases at V and 0 bases at J; junction bases unmatched: 7. CDR3 length: 15 amino acids. The germline CDR1 and CDR2 sequences are KGHSH and LQKENI. This chain connects TRBV18 to TRBJ2-7, with 7 bases matching TRBD1. This receptor was taken from a girl under three years old with a congenital heart defect but otherwise immunologically healthy. Sample: blood. The CDR3 sequence is CASSAFRDSSYEQYF. In DNA form, the CDR3 reads TGTGCCAGCTCAGCGTTCCGGGACAGCTCCTACGAGCAGTACTTC.